The sequence of this TCR beta chain was determined in a study of monozygotic twins with cystic fibrosis. Study details: Library input was three micrograms of fragmented DNA, with approximately 16 PCR cycles. Study-wide findings and caveats: Clonality was generally low (median around 0.01), higher in the most severe patients. In this small cohort, shared CDR3 numbers showed no association with age, concordance or disease severity. J usage was most co-twin-similar in 8 of 16 pairs, V in 13.

The CDR3 is 15 amino acids. Losses at the gene ends were 3 bases for V and 4 bases for J; bases not matched to a gene: 5. Germline CDR1 reads KGHSH; CDR2 reads LQKENI. Details on this clone: Antigen unknown.

Generated by immunoSEQ multiplex PCR, the TCRdb table keeps only in-frame clones and is missing some. The sample has over 30,000 clones, around 90% seen once; the top ten hold approximately 0.19%. The chain recombines TRBV18 with TRBJ1-5; 8 bases are a match to TRBD1. This receptor was taken from a boy aged 2 to 10 with cystic fibrosis. Material: blood. CDR3 nucleotides: TGTGCCAGCTCACCGGACAGGGTTCCTAATCAGCCCCAGCATTTT. It is translated as CASSPDRVPNQPQHF. Filled out from reference TRBV18 and TRBJ1-5, the complete variable domain reads NAGVMQNPRHLVRRRGQEARLRCSPMKGHSHVYWYRQLPEEGLKFMVYLQKENIIDESGMPKERFSAEFPKEGPSILRIQQVVRGDSAAYFCASSPDRVPNQPQHFGDGTRLSIL.